This TCR beta chain emerged from a study of T cells in Graves' hyperthyroidism and ophthalmopathy. TCR beta CDR3 sequences were amplified from RNA transcripts. During a first-round RT-PCR of the TCR CDR3, the HTBI primer set was used. MiXCR was run by TCRdb on the multiplex PCR reads, yielding one entry per CDR3 protein. The data hold 560,000 or so distinct CDR3 sequences, with 15% to 20% observed a single time. With 1 base removed from V and 14 bases from J, the gap between germline ends came to 17 bases. The CDR3 sequence is 14 residues long. The germline V gene encodes CDR1 ENHRY and CDR2 SYGVKD. Extraction of PBMCs used roughly 9.3 ml of fresh peripheral blood.

The chain links TRBV10-3 to TRBJ2-2, with no clear D. The material sequenced was blood. This clonotype originated in a man aged 40-49 years with Graves' ophthalmopathy. The CDR3 region is CAISELRNRFDLFF. CDR3 coding DNA: TGTGCCATCAGTGAGTTACGGAATAGGTTCGATCTGTTTTTT.